This TCR beta chain was sequenced for a study of T cell repertoires in cytomegalovirus infection. This clonotype has ten or more counts. Its specificity is not known. Via MiXCR, TCRdb re-called the reads, giving one row per CDR3 protein. The table records just under 500,000 distinct CDR3 sequences, around 35% of them present only once. CDR1 LNHDA and CDR2 SQIVND come from the germline V gene (reference sequence). The ends lost 6 bases at V and 0 bases at J; junction bases unmatched: 4. There are 16 residues in the CDR3. The rearrangement uses TRBV19 and TRBJ2-1; TRBD2 aligns across 11 bases. This TCR was recovered from a human donor in good health (CMV status not recorded). Some clones in this sample may be carry-over from other donors' samples. The source material was cultured PBMCs, sampled from culture after CMV antigen stimulation. CDR3 amino acids: CASRGTSGPSYNEQFF. Here the CDR3 DNA reads TGTGCCAGTAGAGGGACTAGCGGACCCTCCTACAATGAGCAGTTCTTC.